These 19 T cell receptor beta chains were sequenced from one sample in a study of blood T cell repertoires in COVID-19. Clones were sequenced by immunoSEQ multiplex PCR, and TCRdb holds only the in-frame ones, with some missing. Among roughly 200,000 clones listed, 75% to 90% were seen once. Sequencing used PBMCs or T cells enriched from blood (not recorded which). These receptors were collected from a man aged 35-49 years who had recovered from COVID-19.

The V call is TRBV9, the J call TRBJ2-3; the D gene is possibly TRBD1 (6 bases). The CDR3 loop spans 16 amino acids. V lost 1 base, J lost 2 bases, and 14 bases lay in between. Germline CDR1 SGDLS, CDR2 YYNGEE. CDR3 coding DNA: TGTGCCAGCAGCGTAAGGGCAGGGGATTCCACAGATACGCAGTATTTT. This translates into CASSVRAGDSTDTQYF.

V and J are TRBV5-6 and TRBJ2-3; 10 bases are shared with TRBD2. The germline gives CDR1 SGHDT, CDR2 YYEEEE. J lost 5 bases, V lost 0 bases, and 6 bases had no gene match. This CDR3 contains 16 residues. The CDR3 here is CASSLGLAGMEDTQYF. CDR3 nucleotide sequence: TGTGCCAGCAGCTTGGGACTAGCGGGTATGGAAGATACGCAGTATTTT.

The chain employs TRBV20-1 and TRBJ1-2; tentatively, D is TRBD1 (6 bases). The V end was cut by 3 bases, the J end by 5 bases, with 13 bases between. The germline gives CDR1 DFQATT, CDR2 SNEGSKA (reference sequence). This CDR3 has 13 residues. The CDR3 loop reads CSASRDQGYGYTF. Here the CDR3 DNA reads TGCAGTGCTAGTCGGGATCAGGGGTATGGCTACACCTTC.

The CDR3 DNA reads as TGCGCCAGCAGCCAAGAGGGGAGGGGTACCTACGAGCAGTACTTC. As protein: CASSQEGRGTYEQYF. The chain is built from TRBV4-1 and TRBJ2-7, with 7 bases matching TRBD2. CDR1 and CDR2 from the germline V gene are MGHRA and YSYEKL. The CDR3 sequence is 15 residues long. The V segment lost 0 bases and the J segment 2 bases; nucleotides outside the gene matches: 4.

The gene calls are TRBV7-2 and TRBJ2-1; 10 bases map to TRBD2. The length of the CDR3 is 14 residues. The junction had 3 bases not matched to a gene; V was cut back by 4 bases and J by 6 bases. Germline lookup yields CDR1 SGHTA and CDR2 FQGNSA. The CDR3 nucleotides read TGTGCCAGCAGCTCGGTAGCGGGAGGCAATGAGCAGTTCTTC. Amino acids: CASSSVAGGNEQFF.

The gene calls are TRBV5-1 and TRBJ2-1, with TRBD2 matching over 7 bases. Trimming cost V 1 base and J 8 bases; bases outside gene matches: 6. Germline V gene lookup returns CDR1 SGHRS and CDR2 YFSETQ. There are 14 residues in the CDR3. CDR3 bases: TGCGCCAGCAGCTTGTTGACGGGGGGAGATGAGCAGTTCTTC. The encoded protein is CASSLLTGGDEQFF.

This chain uses TRBV18 with TRBJ2-1; 13 nucleotides match TRBD2. CDR3 length equals 19 residues. V lost 6 bases to trimming and J lost 7 bases; unmatched junction nucleotides: 18. Germline CDR1 reads KGHSH; CDR2 reads LQKENI. DNA of the CDR3: TGTGCCAGCTCGCCCGGACAGGGTCCAACTAGCGGGAGGGCGAATGAGCAGTTCTTC. It codes for CASSPGQGPTSGRANEQFF.

This clone was detected once. V gene TRBV10-3 combines with J gene TRBJ2-7; no definite D call. CDR1 and CDR2 from the germline V gene are ENHRY and SYGVKD. The CDR3 is 16 amino acids. Trimming removed 0 bases at V and 0 bases at J, with 12 bases between. This CDR3 reads CAISESIARSSYEQYF. As DNA, the CDR3 is TGTGCCATCAGTGAGTCGATAGCCCGGAGCTCCTACGAGCAGTACTTC.

The V call is TRBV25-1, the J call TRBJ2-7; a possible D gene is TRBD2 (5 bases). Germline V gene data show CDR1 as MGHDK and CDR2 as SYGVNS. The length of the CDR3 is 16 residues. V was pared by 4 bases and J by 5 bases, with 21 bases between. The CDR3 bases are TGTGCCAGCAGTGGGCCCGAGGGTCTCGGGAACCACGAGCAGTACTTC. This encodes CASSGPEGLGNHEQYF.

This chain uses TRBV21-1 with TRBJ2-1; the table's D call, TRBD2, has no DNA check behind it. TRBV21-1 is reported as a pseudogene. The CDR3 extends over 18 amino acids. The CDR3 sequence is CASSKEGLAGVPYNEQFF. CDR3 bases: TGTGCCAGCAGCAAAGAGGGGCTAGCGGGGGTTCCCTACAATGAGCAGTTCTTC.

The rearrangement links TRBV7-6 to TRBJ2-1, with a tentative D call TRBD2 (6 bases). Germline assignment: CDR1 SGHVS and CDR2 FNYEAQ. V dropped 1 base and J dropped 3 bases, with 13 bases sitting between them. The CDR3 is 16 amino acids. This CDR3 is CASSLEVAESYNEQFF. Written as DNA, the CDR3 is TGTGCCAGCAGCTTAGAAGTAGCGGAGAGCTACAATGAGCAGTTCTTC.

The count of this clone is one. The chain uses TRBV11-3 and TRBJ1-2, with TRBD1 matching over 7 bases. Germline CDR1 is SGHNT and CDR2 is YENEEA. With 0 bases clipped from V and 5 bases from J, the junction kept 9 bases outside the gene matches. The CDR3 loop spans 16 amino acids. CDR3: CASSLDGQASGYGYTF. CDR3 nucleotides: TGTGCCAGCAGCTTAGACGGACAGGCTTCGGGGTATGGCTACACCTTC.

The chain carries TRBV5-1 and TRBJ2-1, with 9 positions matching TRBD1. The CDR3 is made up of 14 amino acids. Per the germline V gene, CDR1 is SGHRS and CDR2 is YFSETQ. J lost 6 bases, V lost 1 base, and 2 bases had no gene match. CDR3 coding DNA: TGCGCCAGCAGCTTGACAGGGGGCGGCAATGAGCAGTTCTTC. Its protein product is CASSLTGGGNEQFF.

In its sample, this clone was seen a few times. The CDR3 reads CASSRQGGYEQYF. The CDR3 DNA sequence: TGCGCCAGTAGCAGACAGGGCGGGTACGAGCAGTACTTC. This rearrangement joins TRBV10-1 to TRBJ2-7; 7 bases map to TRBD1. CDR3 length equals 13 residues. Germline CDR1 reads WNHNN; CDR2 reads SYGVQD (reference sequence). With 9 bases clipped from V and 4 bases from J, the junction kept 9 bases outside the gene matches.

J is TRBJ2-1 and V is TRBV5-1; TRBD2 matches 14 bases. Germline values: CDR1 SGHRS, CDR2 YFSETQ. There are 15 residues in the CDR3. After removal of 3 bases from V and 7 bases from J, the junction contained 3 bases not matched to a gene. This chain's CDR3 is CASSWGLAGANEQFF. The CDR3 nucleotides read TGCGCCAGCAGCTGGGGACTAGCGGGAGCGAATGAGCAGTTCTTC.

V gene TRBV7-8 combines with J gene TRBJ2-7, with 11 bases identical to TRBD2. V was pared by 8 bases and J by 5 bases, with 8 bases of the junction left unmatched. The CDR3 consists of 14 residues. Germline V gene sequence: CDR1 SGHVS, CDR2 FQNEAQ. Here the CDR3 reads CASGRLAGSHEQYF. CDR3 DNA sequence: TGTGCCAGCGGACGACTAGCGGGATCCCACGAGCAGTACTTC.

This rearrangement joins TRBV19 to TRBJ2-6, with TRBD1 matching over 10 bases. The length of the CDR3 is 18 residues. Trimming cost V 6 bases and J 2 bases; bases outside gene matches: 10. CDR1 and CDR2 from the germline V gene are LNHDA and SQIVND (reference sequence). CDR3 in DNA: TGTGCCAGTAGAAAGTATCCCGGGACAGGGGCTGGGGCCAACGTCCTGACTTTC. Its translation is CASRKYPGTGAGANVLTF.

The chain carries TRBV5-4 and TRBJ2-1; TRBD2 matches 11 bases. This CDR3 has 15 amino acids. Germline values: CDR1 SGHNT, CDR2 YYREEE (reference sequence). J gave up 2 bases and V 3 bases, and 1 base lay outside the gene matches. Here the CDR3 DNA reads TGTGCCAGCAGCTGGACTAGCGGGCCCTACAATGAGCAGTTCTTC. This sequence encodes CASSWTSGPYNEQFF.

The DNA for the CDR3 is TGTGCCACCAGTGATCCGGGACTAGCGGGAGACGAGCAGTACTTC. Amino acids: CATSDPGLAGDEQYF. The chain employs TRBV24-1 and TRBJ2-7; 14 nucleotides match TRBD2. J was trimmed by 5 bases and V by 3 bases; bases with no gene match: 2. The germline V gene has CDR1 KGHDR and CDR2 SFDVKD. The CDR3 loop spans 15 amino acids.